The 20 T cell receptor beta chains below were found in one sample sequenced in a study of blood T cell repertoires in COVID-19. The repertoire was sequenced with immunoSEQ multiplex PCR; TCRdb's copy has only in-frame clones and lacks some. The sample holds 200,000 to 250,000 clones, around four fifths seen once. What was sequenced was peripheral blood. Receptors originate from a woman older than 75 with active or convalescent COVID-19.

The V gene is TRBV14, the J gene TRBJ2-3; D is undetermined. The CDR3 sequence is 13 residues long. Germline V gene lookup returns CDR1 SGHDN and CDR2 FVKESK. The V end was cut by 2 bases, the J end by 4 bases, with 7 bases between. The CDR3, as DNA: TGTGCCAGCAGCCAAATGGGCCCAGATACGCAGTATTTT. Residues: CASSQMGPDTQYF.

The chain has TRBV7-3 and TRBJ2-5; D gene uncertain. The CDR3 extends over 14 amino acids. Germline V gene data show CDR1 as SGHTA and CDR2 as FQGTGA. Trimming removed 2 bases at V and 1 base at J, with 8 bases between. The CDR3 sequence: CASSLWPSQETQYF. As DNA, the CDR3 is TGTGCCAGCAGCTTATGGCCCAGCCAAGAGACCCAGTACTTC.

The chain uses TRBV30 and TRBJ2-7, with D perhaps matching TRBD1 (6 bases). The CDR3 is 14 amino acids. Germline CDR1 is GTSNPN and CDR2 is SVGIG (reference sequence). The ends were cut back, 0 bases at V and 3 bases at J, with 12 bases in the middle. CDR3 amino acids: CAWSVGTGSYEQYF. In nucleotides, the CDR3 is TGTGCCTGGAGTGTAGGAACAGGGAGCTACGAGCAGTACTTC.

This chain uses TRBV2 with TRBJ2-7; 7 nucleotides align to TRBD2. The CDR3 consists of 14 residues. The germline V gene has CDR1 SNHLY and CDR2 FYNNEI. The V segment lost 7 bases and the J segment 2 bases; nucleotides outside the gene matches: 8. CDR3 sequence (DNA): TGTGCCAGCACGGGACGAGCGGGAACCTACGAGCAGTACTTC. Its protein product is CASTGRAGTYEQYF. Full variable domain (remainder filled in from reference TRBV2 and TRBJ2-7): EPEVTQTPSHQVTQMGQEVILRCVPISNHLYFYWYRQILGQKVEFLVSFYNNEISEKSEIFDDQFSVERPDGSNFTLKIRSTKLEDSAMYFCASTGRAGTYEQYFGPGTRLTVT.

Points on this clone: Germline and junction disagree at one end, which may indicate a read error. The V call is TRBV27, the J call TRBJ2-1; no definite D call. The CDR3 length is 10 residues. Germline V gene sequence: CDR1 MNHEY, CDR2 SMNVEV (reference sequence). CDR3 loop: CASSEIRRVF. DNA of the CDR3: TGTGCCAGCAGTGAGATCCGACGGGTCTTC.

CDR3 nucleotide sequence: TGTGCCAGCGAACGAGGGGGAAATCAGCCCCAGCATTTT. Its translation is CASERGGNQPQHF. The rearrangement joins TRBV2 to TRBJ1-5; tentatively, D is TRBD1 (6 bases). The germline V gene encodes CDR1 SNHLY and CDR2 FYNNEI. This CDR3 contains 13 residues. V lost 8 bases and J lost 4, with 12 bases in between.

The J gene is TRBJ2-1, the V gene TRBV7-2, with 9 positions matching TRBD2. This CDR3 is 16 amino acids long. Germline CDR1 is SGHTA and CDR2 is FQGNSA. V was pared by 0 bases and J by 2 bases, with 2 bases of the junction left unmatched. The CDR3 DNA follows: TGTGCCAGCAGCTTAGCGGGCGGGAGGGCCTACAATGAGCAGTTCTTC. Translated: CASSLAGGRAYNEQFF.

The rearrangement joins TRBV12-3 or TRBV12-4 to TRBJ1-1; D gene uncertain. The V and J ends lost 6 bases and 11 bases respectively, with 19 bases between them. The CDR3 is made up of 13 amino acids. The CDR3: CASSPRMTFYAFF. The CDR3 region has the DNA TGTGCCAGCAGCCCGAGGATGACTTTTTATGCTTTCTTT.

The chain couples TRBV28 to TRBJ1-5; TRBD1 matches 7 bases. The CDR3 is 15 amino acids. CDR1 and CDR2 from the germline V gene are MDHEN and SYDVKM. V dropped 7 bases and J dropped 9; count of bases not matched to a gene: 15. The CDR3 coding sequence is TGTGCCAGCAACACCCCGGAAAGGGGGCTTTGGCCCCAGCATTTT. It is translated as CASNTPERGLWPQHF.

This rearrangement joins TRBV25-1 to TRBJ2-7; 8 nucleotides align to TRBD2. Germline V gene data show CDR1 as MGHDK and CDR2 as SYGVNS. J gave up 0 bases and V 4 bases, and 8 bases lay outside the gene matches. There are 16 residues in the CDR3. The chain's CDR3 is CASSGGSGMTSYEQYF. The CDR3 DNA reads as TGTGCCAGCAGTGGGGGTAGCGGGATGACCTCCTACGAGCAGTACTTC.

This clone has a single count. The rearrangement uses TRBV11-2 and TRBJ2-3; possibly TRBD2 for D (6 bases). With 2 bases removed from V and 1 base from J, the gap between germline ends came to 13 bases. Germline CDR1 reads SGHAT; CDR2 reads FQNNGV. The length of the CDR3 is 16 residues. The CDR3 protein is CASSLNSGGGTDTQYF. CDR3 DNA sequence: TGTGCCAGCAGCTTAAACAGTGGCGGGGGCACAGATACGCAGTATTTT.

The chain employs TRBV6-2 or TRBV6-3 and TRBJ1-5, with D possibly being TRBD1 (5 bases). Per germline, CDR1 MNHEY and CDR2 SVGEGT. The V end lost 4 bases, the J end lost 2 bases, and 12 bases lay between the germline ends. The CDR3 sequence is 15 residues long. CDR3 nucleotides: TGTGCCAGCAGTTCACGTTTGGGGCGCAATCAGCCCCAGCATTTT. This translates into CASSSRLGRNQPQHF.

This chain joins TRBV4-3 and TRBJ1-2; 8 nucleotides align to TRBD1. J gave up 5 bases and V 1 base, and 6 bases lay outside the gene matches. CDR1 is LGHNA and CDR2 is YSLEER in the germline V gene. The CDR3 has 15 residues. The CDR3: CASSQVDRGAYGYTF. DNA of the CDR3: TGCGCCAGCAGCCAAGTCGACAGGGGCGCTTATGGCTACACCTTC.

This clone was counted at least ten times. The chain links TRBV6-1 to TRBJ2-7; D not resolved. The germline gives CDR1 MNHNS, CDR2 SASEGT. The CDR3 sequence is 14 residues long. V lost 1 base to trimming and J lost 4 bases, with 11 bases between them. CDR3 protein: CASSEGADLYEQYF. CDR3 in DNA: TGTGCCAGCAGTGAAGGGGCAGATTTGTACGAGCAGTACTTC.

The V gene is TRBV14, the J gene TRBJ1-2; 7 nucleotides match TRBD1. The CDR3 sequence is 15 residues long. In germline, CDR1 is SGHDN, CDR2 FVKESK. Germline trimming cut 4 bases from V and 2 bases from J; bases unmatched to any gene: 7. This chain's CDR3 is CASSPGQVNNYGYTF. The CDR3 DNA sequence: TGTGCCAGCAGCCCCGGACAGGTTAACAACTATGGCTACACCTTC.

This chain connects TRBV7-9 to TRBJ2-7; maybe TRBD2 (5 bases). Germline values: CDR1 SEHNR, CDR2 FQNEAQ (reference sequence). CDR3 length: 15 residues. V dropped 2 bases and J dropped 4 bases, with 15 bases sitting between them. Here the CDR3 reads CASSLRLRGTYEQYF. The CDR3 DNA reads TGTGCCAGCAGCTTACGCCTTCGGGGTACATACGAGCAGTACTTC.

The rearrangement links TRBV7-6 to TRBJ2-7; tentatively, D is TRBD2 (6 bases). Germline CDR1 SGHVS, CDR2 FNYEAQ. V lost 1 base to trimming and J lost 6 bases, with 13 bases between them. The CDR3 is made up of 14 amino acids. The CDR3 loop reads CASSLGIGEAEQYF. The CDR3 nucleotides are TGTGCCAGCAGCTTAGGTATAGGGGAGGCCGAGCAGTACTTC. The full variable domain, rest sourced from reference TRBV7-6 and TRBJ2-7, is GAGVSQSPRYKVTKRGQDVALRCDPISGHVSLYWYRQALGQGPEFLTYFNYEAQQDKSGLPNDRFSAERPEGSISTLTIQRTEQRDSAMYRCASSLGIGEAEQYFGPGTRLTVT.

The chain links TRBV27 to TRBJ2-5, with TRBD2 matching 7 bases. Trimming at V came to 10 bases and at J to 1 base, leaving 15 bases not matched to a gene. This CDR3 region has 16 residues. Looked up from germline, CDR1 is MNHEY and CDR2 is SMNVEV (reference sequence). The CDR3 DNA reads as TGTGCCACAATGGAGACTAGCTTCTGGGCCCAAGAGACCCAGTACTTC. Translated: CATMETSFWAQETQYF.

The V call is TRBV5-1, the J call TRBJ1-1; TRBD1 aligns across 7 bases. The CDR3 runs 14 residues. Trimming at V came to 4 bases and at J to 1 base, leaving 4 bases not matched to a gene. Per the germline V gene, CDR1 is SGHRS and CDR2 is YFSETQ. CDR3 nucleotide sequence: TGCGCCAGCAGCCAGAGGACAGGGAACACTGAAGCTTTCTTT. Its translation is CASSQRTGNTEAFF.

The chain employs TRBV28 and TRBJ2-3, with 7 bases lining up with TRBD1. After removal of 6 bases from V and 4 bases from J, the junction contained 4 bases not matched to a gene. Germline assignment: CDR1 MDHEN and CDR2 SYDVKM. This CDR3 comprises 13 residues. CDR3 sequence reads: CASRTTGADTQYF. CDR3 nucleotides: TGTGCCAGCAGAACAACAGGGGCAGATACGCAGTATTTT.